One and the same sample provided the 25 T cell receptor beta chains below, sequenced in a study of read filtering for tumor transcriptome and immune sequencing. The library was built from approximately 400 ng RNA with molecular barcoded adaptors for alpha/delta and beta/gamma chains. TCRdb re-analysed the reads in MiXCR, keeping a single row per CDR3 protein. The sample has 100,000 to 150,000 distinct CDR3 sequences, about 13% seen once; the top ten hold around 8.2%. Sequences were obtained from a population of CD138-negative cells sorted from bone marrow. These TCRs come from a donor at least 40 years old with multiple myeloma.

This clonotype came up many times. The V call is TRBV29-1, the J call TRBJ2-3; D assignment may be TRBD1 or TRBD2 (5 bases each). V shed 4 bases and J shed 5 bases, with 13 bases lying between them. This CDR3 region has 13 residues. CDR1 and CDR2 from the germline V gene are SQVTM and ANQGSEA. CDR3 DNA sequence: TGCAGCGTTGGGGAGTGGGGGAAAGATACGCAGTATTTT. Protein sequence: CSVGEWGKDTQYF.

In its sample, this clonotype was seen many times. This chain uses TRBV18 with TRBJ2-1, with a possible D match to TRBD2 (6 bases). V lost 0 bases to trimming and J lost 7 bases, with 16 bases between them. The germline V gene has CDR1 KGHSH and CDR2 LQKENI. This CDR3 has 16 residues. Written as DNA, the CDR3 is TGTGCCAGCTCACCACCGGGACTCTCCACCTGGAATGAGCAGTTCTTC. This gives the protein CASSPPGLSTWNEQFF.

The V gene is TRBV6-2 or TRBV6-3, the J gene TRBJ2-1, with 10 bases aligning to TRBD2. J lost 8 bases, V lost 2 bases, and 6 bases had no gene match. The CDR3 loop spans 15 amino acids. Germline V lookup: CDR1 MNHEY, CDR2 SVGEGT. The CDR3 bases are TGTGCCAGCAGTTACAGGACTAGCGGATCCGATGAGCAGTTCTTC. Encoded protein: CASSYRTSGSDEQFF.

This clonotype has a count of ten or more. J is TRBJ2-1 and V is TRBV4-2; no clear D gene. The CDR3 loop spans 15 amino acids. V shed 7 bases and J shed 9 bases, with 22 bases lying between them. Germline V gene lookup returns CDR1 LGHNA and CDR2 YNFKEQ. CDR3 sequence: CASNQIGINRGEQFF. Written as DNA, the CDR3 is TGTGCCAGCAACCAGATAGGAATTAATCGTGGTGAGCAGTTCTTC.

The rearrangement uses TRBV2 and TRBJ2-3; D is unresolved. V lost 8 bases and J lost 0, with 15 bases in between. Per germline, CDR1 SNHLY and CDR2 FYNNEI. This CDR3 has 15 amino acids. The CDR3 protein is CASQTDQTSTDTQYF. The CDR3 nucleotides are TGTGCCAGCCAGACTGATCAAACTAGCACAGATACGCAGTATTTT.

This clonotype has a count of ten or more. This rearrangement joins TRBV19 to TRBJ1-5; TRBD1 agrees at 8 bases. The V segment lost 2 bases and the J segment 5 bases; nucleotides outside the gene matches: 5. CDR1 and CDR2 from the germline V gene are LNHDA and SQIVND (reference sequence). CDR3 length: 15 amino acids. The CDR3 nucleotides are TGTGCCAGTAGTATATCGCAGGGGGCTTATCAGCCCCAGCATTTT. It translates to CASSISQGAYQPQHF.

This clonotype was seen many times. This chain links TRBV27 with TRBJ2-7; 7 bases are a match to TRBD2. This CDR3 is built from 15 residues. V trimming: 4 bases; J trimming: 3 bases; junction bases outside the gene matches: 9. Germline V gene sequence: CDR1 MNHEY, CDR2 SMNVEV (reference sequence). CDR3 amino acids: CASSSLALGVYEQYF. The CDR3 nucleotides read TGTGCCAGCAGTTCACTAGCGCTAGGCGTCTACGAGCAGTACTTC.

Concerning this clonotype: A much bigger clone sits one base away, suggesting this may be a read error. This chain joins TRBV6-1 and TRBJ2-7, with D maybe TRBD2 (6 bases). This CDR3 contains 15 residues. Germline V CDR1 and CDR2: MNHNS, SASEGT. The V end was cut by 2 bases, the J end by 7 bases, with 18 bases between. The CDR3 coding sequence is TGTGCCAGCAGTGAATTGTTGTTGGCGGCGGGGGAGCAGTACTTC. Its translation is CASSELLLAAGEQYF.

This chain connects TRBV11-2 to TRBJ2-1; D may be TRBD1 (6 bases). The germline V and J ends were trimmed by 5 bases and 7 bases, with 15 bases remaining between them. Germline CDR1 and CDR2: SGHAT and FQNNGV. The CDR3 is 14 residues long. The CDR3 is CASSLGQRRNEQFF. CDR3 in DNA: TGTGCCAGCAGCCTAGGACAGCGGAGGAATGAGCAGTTCTTC.

This clonotype occurred many times. This chain connects TRBV20-1 to TRBJ2-5; TRBD2 aligns across 8 bases. CDR3 size: 13 residues. V lost 6 bases and J lost 5; bases outside the gene matches: 8. Germline-derived CDR1 and CDR2 are DFQATT and SNEGSKA (reference sequence). The CDR3 bases are TGCAGTGCGGTCATAGGCGGGAGGGAGACCCAGTACTTC. Protein sequence: CSAVIGGRETQYF.

Of note for this clonotype: A much larger clone differs by one base, so this may be a read error. Here the CDR3 omits its conserved ending phenylalanine or tryptophan, so a read error is the likely source. This chain uses TRBV6-5 with TRBJ1-1, with TRBD1 as a possible D gene (6 bases). Germline lookup yields CDR1 MNHEY and CDR2 SVGAGI. CDR3 length equals 14 residues. Trimming took 6 bases from V and 2 from J, leaving 13 bases between them. This CDR3 is CASSAGVGNTEAFL. The CDR3 DNA reads TGTGCCAGCAGCGCAGGGGTGGGAAACACTGAAGCTTTCCTT.

This clonotype was recorded many times. The V and J genes are TRBV7-8 and TRBJ2-1; D might be TRBD2 (6 bases). This CDR3 is 17 amino acids long. V lost 2 bases and J 5 bases, leaving 19 bases between the germline ends. The germline V gene has CDR1 SGHVS and CDR2 FQNEAQ. In DNA form, the CDR3 reads TGTGCCAGCAGCTTACGGAAGGGGAGCGGGCTTAACAATGAGCAGTTCTTC. As protein: CASSLRKGSGLNNEQFF.

V and J are TRBV7-3 and TRBJ2-3; unclear D gene. CDR1 and CDR2 from the germline V gene are SGHTA and FQGTGA. This CDR3 is 11 amino acids long. The V end was cut by 6 bases, the J end by 5 bases, with 6 bases between. The CDR3 DNA reads as TGTGCCAGCAGGTTCGGAGATACGCAGTATTTT. Translating gives CASRFGDTQYF.

The chain couples TRBV4-1 to TRBJ2-7, with TRBD2 matching 11 bases. CDR3 length: 15 amino acids. V lost 5 bases to trimming and J lost 4 bases; unmatched junction nucleotides: 7. Germline V gene data show CDR1 as MGHRA and CDR2 as YSYEKL. CDR3 bases: TGCGCCAGCAGCGTTACTAGCGGGAGTCGGTACGAGCAGTACTTC. Its protein is CASSVTSGSRYEQYF.

This clonotype was seen a few times. The rearrangement uses TRBV6-2 or TRBV6-3 and TRBJ2-5, with 10 bases aligning to TRBD2. This CDR3 has 15 amino acids. Losses at the gene ends were 4 bases for V and 5 bases for J; bases not matched to a gene: 7. The germline V gene encodes CDR1 MNHEY and CDR2 SVGEGT. Here the CDR3 DNA reads TGTGCCAGCAGTTCCGGGACTAGCGTGCATGAGACCCAGTACTTC. The encoded protein is CASSSGTSVHETQYF.

This clonotype came up a few times. The V and J genes are TRBV6-1 and TRBJ2-5; TRBD2 agrees at 7 bases. The CDR3 is 13 residues long. The V and J ends lost 6 bases and 2 bases, in that order; junction bases with no gene match: 3. From germline, CDR1 is MNHNS and CDR2 SASEGT. Here the CDR3 reads CASRASGQETQYF. CDR3 DNA: TGTGCCAGCAGAGCTAGCGGACAAGAGACCCAGTACTTC.

This clonotype has a count of ten or more. V usage is TRBV12-3 or TRBV12-4 and J usage is TRBJ2-6; the match to TRBD2 covers 8 bases. Losses at the gene ends were 5 bases for V and 4 bases for J; bases not matched to a gene: 4. The CDR3 contains 15 residues. DNA for the CDR3: TGTGCCAGCAGTCTCGGGGGGGACGGGGCCAACGTCCTGACTTTC. This encodes CASSLGGDGANVLTF.

This clonotype has a count of ten or more. The genes are TRBV2 and TRBJ2-7; no firm D call. The germline V and J ends were trimmed by 3 bases and 0 bases, with 9 bases remaining between them. CDR1 SNHLY and CDR2 FYNNEI come from the germline V gene. The CDR3 has 14 amino acids. CDR3 region: CASSESAYSYEQYF. The CDR3 DNA reads as TGTGCCAGCAGTGAGTCCGCATACTCCTACGAGCAGTACTTC.

Many counts were recorded for this clonotype. This rearrangement joins TRBV29-1 to TRBJ2-5; D gene unclear. This CDR3 is 11 amino acids long. Trimming removed 7 bases at V and 5 bases at J, with 11 bases between. Germline V gives CDR1 SQVTM, CDR2 ANQGSEA. The CDR3: CSASAGETQYF. CDR3 coding DNA: TGCAGCGCCTCCGCCGGGGAGACCCAGTACTTC. Together with reference TRBV29-1 and TRBJ2-5, the CDR3 gives the full variable domain: SAVISQKPSRDICQRGTSLTIQCQVDSQVTMMFWYRQQPGQSLTLIATANQGSEATYESGFVIDKFPISRPNLTFSTLTVSNMSPEDSSIYLCSASAGETQYFGPGTRLLVL.

This clonotype has more than one count but fewer than ten. A much larger clone lies one base from this, so it may be a read error. CDR3: CSVETVGANGLTF. The CDR3 bases are TGCAGCGTTGAAACAGTTGGGGCCAACGGCCTGACTTTC. The gene calls are TRBV29-1 and TRBJ2-6; D may be TRBD1 (5 bases). CDR1 SQVTM and CDR2 ANQGSEA come from the germline V gene. The CDR3 is 13 residues long.

This clonotype appeared many times. This chain joins TRBV7-9 and TRBJ2-7; 13 bases are shared with TRBD2. V shed 5 bases and J 0 bases; nucleotides not matched to a gene: 7. The CDR3 spans 17 residues. Germline-derived CDR1 and CDR2 are SEHNR and FQNEAQ (reference sequence). The CDR3 loop is CASSPGLAGDPSYEQYF. In DNA form, the CDR3 reads TGTGCCAGCAGCCCCGGACTAGCGGGAGACCCCTCCTACGAGCAGTACTTC.

This clonotype was picked up many times. V is TRBV7-9 and J is TRBJ1-6, with D unresolved. Germline V gives CDR1 SEHNR, CDR2 FQNEAQ (reference sequence). This CDR3 spans 16 amino acids. Between the trimmed V and J ends, which lost 4 bases and 7 bases, there was a span of 17 bases. The chain's CDR3 is CASSSPEGQRNSPLHF. Here the CDR3 DNA reads TGTGCCAGCAGCTCGCCGGAGGGCCAAAGGAATTCACCCCTCCACTTT.

V is TRBV11-2 and J is TRBJ1-5; possible D gene TRBD1, 5 bases. The CDR3 length is 15 residues. Germline loops: CDR1 SGHAT, CDR2 FQNNGV. The ends were cut back, 0 bases at V and 11 bases at J, with 17 bases in the middle. Written as DNA, the CDR3 is TGTGCCAGCAGCTTAGAGGGGGGTTACTCTTCCGCCCAGCATTTT. Protein sequence: CASSLEGGYSSAQHF.

As for this clonotype: A read error is possible here, since a much larger clone lies one base away. V and J are TRBV15 and TRBJ2-1, with 8 bases lining up with TRBD2. CDR1 LNHNV and CDR2 YYDKDF come from the germline V gene (reference sequence). This CDR3 spans 15 amino acids. CDR3 residues: CTTSRDLRLANEQFF. The CDR3 region has the DNA TGTACCACCAGCAGAGATCTGCGACTAGCGAATGAGCAGTTCTTC.

The sample holds many counts of this clonotype. This sequence joins TRBV5-5 and TRBJ2-3; D remains unclear. Per germline, CDR1 SGHKS and CDR2 YYEKEE (reference sequence). Trimming stripped 1 base from V and 5 bases from J, with 8 bases between. The CDR3 length is 13 residues. The CDR3 is CASSLLFLDTQYF. CDR3 bases: TGTGCCAGCAGCTTGTTATTTCTAGATACGCAGTATTTT.